This TCR beta chain was recorded in a study of vaccination effects on CD4 cells after COVID-19. Germline CDR1 KGHDR, CDR2 SFDVKD. The CDR3 length is 13 residues. V gave up 5 bases and J gave up 1 base, with 5 bases separating them. About this clone: Its antigen is undetermined.

At the end of 9 to 11 days of culture, CD4+ T cells were isolated. The vaccine given was either BNT162b2 or mRNA-1273, in two doses. Nobody among the vaccine recipients had prior SARS-CoV-2 infection (nucleocapsid antibodies were negative). Half-medium changes using IL-2 medium occurred on days 3 and 7. Findings and caveats of the study: Early timepoints after infection were absent, and convalescent patients were few in the study.

Data came from immunoSEQ multiplex PCR; TCRdb stores just in-frame clones and leaves some out. The sample contains more than 35,000 clones, more than 65% of which appear only once. The chain has TRBV24-1 and TRBJ2-1; D is undetermined. This TCR was sampled from a human donor who received a COVID-19 vaccine. Sample: CD4+ T cells from PBMCs cultured without peptide, taken after COVID-19 vaccination. Here the CDR3 reads CATSVGSYNEQFF. CDR3 nucleotide sequence: TGTGCCACCAGTGTCGGGTCCTACAATGAGCAGTTCTTC.